This TCR beta chain was documented in a study of blood T cells in healthy people across ages. Unmatched junction bases numbered 9, after V lost 4 bases and J lost 4 bases. Germline assignment: CDR1 LGHNA and CDR2 YSLEER. There are 16 residues in the CDR3. The study's findings and limits: Naive T cell percentage showed a strong correlation with the diversity of TCR beta.

With respect to this clonotype: Its antigen is unidentified.

Using a J-beta primer mix together with a sample-barcoded 5' primer, a second PCR was run for roughly 6 to 12 cycles. A single record per CDR3 protein comes from TCRdb applying MiXCR to the 5' RACE reads. The sample has more than 500,000 distinct CDR3 sequences, about a quarter seen once. Per-sample yields of isolated PBMCs were at least 6 million. The same sample was also used in a study of T cells of mothers and their children. That investigation notes: Similar effects of thymic selection on TCR recombination output were recorded in related and unrelated pairs. With unrelated pairs as the comparison, related mother-child pairs had a slightly higher overlap that was not significant.

The sequencing sample was made of blood. The TCR originated in a boy aged 2 to 10 in good health. The V gene is TRBV4-3, the J gene TRBJ2-1; 8 bases align to TRBD2. In DNA form, the CDR3 reads TGCGCCAGCAGCCTCTTCGCGGGAGGTGTGTACAATGAGCAGTTCTTC. The encoded protein is CASSLFAGGVYNEQFF.